These T cell receptor beta chains were read from a single sample in a study of regulatory T cells in long-lasting Graves disease. TCRdb ran MiXCR on the multiplex PCR reads and lists one entry per CDR3 protein. Of around 400,000 distinct CDR3 sequences in the sample, less than 20% were seen once. The source material was peripheral blood mononuclear cells (PBMCs), sampled at new diagnosis, from a patient treated with antithyroid drugs. The receptor source for this set is a female donor with Graves disease. The conserved cysteine and the conserved F or W are not part of the CDR3 here. Clone size is given for some rows only: seen once, a few or many times, or a class if the clone is expanded.

abundance: many; v_gene: TRBV2; j_gene: TRBJ2-5; CDR3aa: ASSESRASMETQY
abundance: many; v_gene: TRBV20-1; j_gene: TRBJ2-7; CDR3aa: SATRTGGISEQY
abundance: many; v_gene: TRBV12-3/TRBV12-4; j_gene: TRBJ2-7; CDR3aa: ASSPTWDEQY
abundance: few; v_gene: TRBV20-1; j_gene: TRBJ1-4; CDR3aa: SAPRQGTEKLF
abundance: many; v_gene: TRBV20-1; j_gene: TRBJ2-2; CDR3aa: SARAGLVLGGELF
abundance: many; v_gene: TRBV7-6; j_gene: TRBJ1-1; CDR3aa: ASSEMTGALMNTEAF
abundance: many; v_gene: TRBV5-1; j_gene: TRBJ1-1; CDR3aa: ASSLTTGTNTEAF
abundance: many; v_gene: TRBV4-1; j_gene: TRBJ2-7; CDR3aa: ASSRSASASYEQY
abundance: many; v_gene: TRBV6-1; j_gene: TRBJ2-6; CDR3aa: ASSRNSGANVLT
abundance: many; v_gene: TRBV4-1; j_gene: TRBJ1-1; CDR3aa: ASSRGNAGETEAF
abundance: NA; v_gene: TRBV2; j_gene: TRBJ2-5; CDR3aa: ASIGDSPRETQY
abundance: NA; v_gene: TRBV3-1; j_gene: TRBJ1-4; CDR3aa: ASSQDVSGEEKLF
abundance: many; v_gene: TRBV5-1; j_gene: TRBJ1-5; CDR3aa: ASSLWSGGDQPQH
abundance: NA; v_gene: TRBV12-5; j_gene: TRBJ2-6; CDR3aa: ASGLMLSSGANVLT
abundance: NA; v_gene: TRBV4-3; j_gene: TRBJ2-3; CDR3aa: ASSQESPADDSTDTQY
abundance: NA; v_gene: TRBV6-2/TRBV6-3; j_gene: TRBJ2-3; CDR3aa: ASSYAGLAALVTDTQY
abundance: NA; v_gene: TRBV28; j_gene: TRBJ2-2; CDR3aa: ASSLFSQPHTGELF
abundance: many; v_gene: TRBV4-1; j_gene: TRBJ1-1; CDR3aa: ASSTKVNTEAF
abundance: few; v_gene: TRBV6-2/TRBV6-3; j_gene: TRBJ2-1; CDR3aa: ASSYSPTSGVSYNEQF
abundance: NA; v_gene: TRBV6-6; j_gene: TRBJ1-4; CDR3aa: ASSYSIQGLNEKLF
abundance: many; v_gene: TRBV9; j_gene: TRBJ2-1; CDR3aa: ASSSPASNEQF
abundance: NA; v_gene: TRBV19; j_gene: TRBJ1-3; CDR3aa: ASARGLPGNTIY
abundance: many; v_gene: TRBV27; j_gene: TRBJ2-2; CDR3aa: ASSGAGGNTGELF
abundance: many; v_gene: TRBV12-3/TRBV12-4; j_gene: TRBJ1-4; CDR3aa: ASRSTGGGEKLF
abundance: many; v_gene: TRBV12-3/TRBV12-4; j_gene: TRBJ2-3; CDR3aa: ASSSTGGYTDTQY
abundance: NA; v_gene: TRBV24-1; j_gene: TRBJ2-5; CDR3aa: ATSDARDRGRETQY
abundance: few; v_gene: TRBV7-9; j_gene: TRBJ2-7; CDR3aa: ASTGLDYEQY
abundance: NA; v_gene: TRBV12-3/TRBV12-4; j_gene: TRBJ2-2; CDR3aa: ASSWSHTGELF
abundance: many; v_gene: TRBV7-2; j_gene: TRBJ1-2; CDR3aa: ASSPGTLTTRGYT
abundance: NA; v_gene: TRBV27; j_gene: TRBJ1-1; CDR3aa: ASSRGSGVTEAF
abundance: few; v_gene: TRBV12-3/TRBV12-4; j_gene: TRBJ2-7; CDR3aa: ASSPGTSGRANFYGQY
abundance: many; v_gene: TRBV2; j_gene: TRBJ2-2; CDR3aa: ASSEVVAGRGLHPNTGELF
abundance: NA; v_gene: TRBV4-1; j_gene: TRBJ2-1; CDR3aa: ASSRTSGDTYNEQF
abundance: many; v_gene: TRBV27; j_gene: TRBJ2-3; CDR3aa: ASSLVNGALSTQY
abundance: many; v_gene: TRBV28; j_gene: TRBJ2-7; CDR3aa: ASSLGLPGLADSYEQY
abundance: NA; v_gene: TRBV19; j_gene: TRBJ2-5; CDR3aa: ASSKGGGQETQY
abundance: many; v_gene: TRBV28; j_gene: TRBJ2-2; CDR3aa: AVIRPNTGELF
abundance: NA; v_gene: TRBV4-1; j_gene: TRBJ2-2; CDR3aa: ASSQDVSRGRSTGELF
abundance: many; v_gene: TRBV28; j_gene: TRBJ2-1; CDR3aa: ASSLMLYVGNEQF
abundance: NA; v_gene: TRBV6-1; j_gene: TRBJ2-7; CDR3aa: ASTLRGYYEQY
abundance: many; v_gene: TRBV28; j_gene: TRBJ2-7; CDR3aa: ASSPRQGLTLSYEQY
abundance: NA; v_gene: TRBV7-9; j_gene: TRBJ1-1; CDR3aa: ASSLADRLDTEAF
abundance: few; v_gene: TRBV10-3; j_gene: TRBJ2-6; CDR3aa: AISELGSSGANVLT
abundance: few; v_gene: TRBV10-2; j_gene: TRBJ1-6; CDR3aa: ASSEFGQRSSYNSPLH
abundance: many; v_gene: TRBV18; j_gene: TRBJ2-3; CDR3aa: ASSPPGDTQY